A selection of T cell receptor beta chains follows, all from one sample in a study of T cell clonotyping in hematopoietic cell transplantation. Libraries were prepared by immunoSEQ multiplex PCR; TCRdb keeps only in-frame clonotypes and omits some of them. Of some 45,000 clones detected, approximately 82% appear once; the ten largest clones hold about 5.4%. This specimen consisted of peripheral blood mononuclear cells, obtained before stem cell transplant. These receptors originate from a man in his sixties with myelodysplastic syndrome. Some clones in this sample may be carry-over from other donors' samples. Each CDR3 is given with its conserved first and last residue. D genes are given only for firm matches. The size field is filled for only some rows; it gives once, few, many or a size class.

D gene: -
J gene: TRBJ2-5
clone size: -
V gene: TRBV27
CDR3 protein: CASSLSPRETQYF
CDR3 DNA: TGTGCCAGCAGTTTATCCCCCAGGGAGACCCAGTACTTC

D gene: -
J gene: TRBJ2-5
clone size: few
V gene: TRBV7-8
CDR3 protein: CASSSRETQYF
CDR3 DNA: TGTGCCAGCAGCTCCCGGGAGACCCAGTACTTC

D gene: -
J gene: TRBJ2-6
clone size: -
V gene: TRBV4-2
CDR3 protein: CASSQEPGQPSILTF
CDR3 DNA: TGTGCCAGCAGCCAAGAGCCCGGACAGCCCTCTATCTTGACTTTC

D gene: -
J gene: TRBJ2-4
clone size: -
V gene: TRBV7-2
CDR3 protein: CASSLGTASHIQYF
CDR3 DNA: TGTGCCAGCAGCTTAGGGACAGCCTCCCACATTCAGTACTTC

D gene: TRBD2
J gene: TRBJ2-5
clone size: -
V gene: TRBV10-3
CDR3 protein: CAISESGGARKTQYF
CDR3 DNA: TGTGCCATCAGTGAAAGCGGGGGGGCCCGGAAGACCCAGTACTTC

D gene: -
J gene: TRBJ1-6
clone size: -
V gene: TRBV4-2
CDR3 protein: CASSHLDRSSNSPLHF
CDR3 DNA: TGTGCCAGCAGCCACCTCGACAGGTCGTCAAATTCACCCCTCCACTTT

D gene: TRBD1
J gene: TRBJ2-1
clone size: -
V gene: TRBV7-2
CDR3 protein: CASITGTGDYNEQFF
CDR3 DNA: TGTGCCAGCATCACCGGGACAGGGGACTACAATGAGCAGTTCTTC

D gene: -
J gene: TRBJ1-1
clone size: once
V gene: TRBV11-2
CDR3 protein: CASKPPGTEAFF
CDR3 DNA: TGTGCCAGCAAGCCCCCAGGCACTGAAGCTTTCTTT

D gene: -
J gene: TRBJ2-1
clone size: -
V gene: TRBV11-2
CDR3 protein: CASSFDASYNEQFF
CDR3 DNA: TGTGCCAGCAGCTTCGATGCCTCCTACAATGAGCAGTTCTTC

D gene: TRBD1
J gene: TRBJ2-5
clone size: -
V gene: TRBV14
CDR3 protein: CASSQAGGGETQYF
CDR3 DNA: TGTGCCAGCAGCCAGGCAGGGGGCGGGGAGACCCAGTACTTC

D gene: -
J gene: TRBJ2-7
clone size: -
V gene: TRBV13
CDR3 protein: CASTTPPEGEQYF
CDR3 DNA: TGTGCCAGCACCACGCCACCGGAGGGAGAGCAGTACTTC

D gene: TRBD1
J gene: TRBJ2-7
clone size: once
V gene: TRBV30
CDR3 protein: CAWSSSTGTGTYEQYF
CDR3 DNA: TGTGCCTGGAGTTCCTCCACCGGGACAGGGACCTACGAGCAGTACTTC

D gene: -
J gene: TRBJ1-6
clone size: -
V gene: TRBV25-1
CDR3 protein: CASSEYPGANYNSPLHF
CDR3 DNA: TGTGCCAGCAGTGAATATCCAGGGGCAAACTATAATTCACCCCTCCACTTT

D gene: TRBD1
J gene: TRBJ1-2
clone size: -
V gene: TRBV5-1
CDR3 protein: CASSVTGVSYGYTF
CDR3 DNA: TGCGCCAGCAGCGTGACAGGGGTTTCCTATGGCTACACCTTC